The present TCR beta chain was sequenced within a study of PD-L1 blockade in urothelial cancer (dated by TCRdb to about 2017). Study-level background: All patients started therapy in about 2014 and received atezolizumab 1,200 mg intravenously every 3 weeks. About 85% of the 29 patients were males with bladder-origin urothelial cancer, and about 65% of the roughly 30 reported a prior smoking history. Patients had an ECOG performance status of 0 or 1 and had received between 0 and 3 prior chemotherapy regimens. Blood samples were analyzed 3 weeks after the start of treatment (second dose) and 6 weeks after the start of treatment. Blood samples yielded a median of around 140,000 T cells and roughly 83,000 unique TCRs, with median clonality 0.080. Somatic, immune and clinical correlates of response to PD-L1 blockade with atezolizumab in urothelial cancer were the focus of an exploratory multi-omic analysis. Pretreatment tumor samples, along with matched peripheral blood collected serially before and after atezolizumab treatment, underwent TCR sequencing. Progression-free survival longer than 6 months counted as durable clinical benefit, and TCR features were additionally tested against both progression-free and overall survival. In the same patients who had TCR sequencing, pretreatment tumors also underwent whole exome sequencing and RNA sequencing. Durable clinical benefit was achieved by nine patients and was not achieved by 20 patients. Pretreatment blood TCR-seq was available for twenty-nine patients, at least one posttreatment blood collection was obtained for around 25 patients, and tumor TCR-seq was available for around 25 patients. Study-level results and caveats: Because of the small sample size (n ≈ 31) and the many exploratory analyses performed, the results are intended to be regarded as hypothesis-generating. Patients with durable benefit showed greater expansion of tumor-associated TCR clones in peripheral blood 3 weeks after starting treatment (n ≈ 20, p = 0.022). Improved progression-free and overall survival was found to be associated with pretreatment peripheral blood TCR clonality below the median.

Synthetic TCR analog templates were spiked into each PCR so that absolute template abundance could be estimated from read counts. The immunoSEQ assay used bias-controlled V and J gene primers to amplify TCRbeta CDR3 regions from genomic DNA. Sequencing of rearranged TCRbeta segments was done at approximately 20X coverage. The published analysis was carried out like this. Sequencing errors were corrected by clustering, and CDR3s were annotated against IMGT so that V, D and J genes could be assigned. Downstream analyses used only productive TCRbeta rearrangements and left out out-of-frame or stop-codon sequences. Clonality was calculated as one minus the Shannon entropy normalized by the log of the number of unique productive sequences. Fisher's exact test with Benjamini-Hochberg correction, using a cutoff of adjusted p below 0.01, was how clones that differed between time points or between blood and tumor were identified. TCRdb provides this immuneACCESS table in a form limited to in-frame rearrangements. Some clones are lacking; in checked studies, under half of them reflect an unresolved V gene, and why the rest are absent is not known. Clone size and the V and J calls come from that table; the DNA yielded D and trimming. Within this sample are some 79,000 clones, with 82% of them counted one time only. Together, the top ten hold around a tenth of the sample.

Turning to this clone: Its cognate antigen has yet to be identified. No much larger clonotype is one base removed from it; base qualities were not supplied.

The cohort included about 30 patients with locally advanced or metastatic urothelial carcinoma who were treated at Memorial Sloan Kettering on a trial protocol. Peripheral blood mononuclear cells were collected from each patient pretreatment and during treatment, giving between 1 and 8 total time points per patient. The Qiagen DNeasy Blood extraction kit was used to purify genomic DNA from total PBMCs and from tumor samples. PBMCs were collected pretreatment and during treatment, and were isolated and stored as previously described. The sample was PBMCs, taken around atezolizumab (anti-PD-L1) treatment. The TCR originated in a man between 65 and 85 years old with urothelial cancer.

The CDR3 region reads CASSHREGQVSYNEQFF. In nucleotide form, the sequence is TGTGCCAGCAGCCACCGAGAAGGACAGGTCTCCTACAATGAGCAGTTCTTC. The rearranged chain carries TRBV5-6 and TRBJ2-1, with 7 bases aligning to TRBD1. Here V drops 4 bases and J drops 0 bases, and the junction holds 10 bases not matched to any gene. Looking up the germline V gene yields CDR1 SGHDT and CDR2 YYEEEE. Measured from the cysteine to the phenylalanine, the CDR3 is 17 residues long. Solely the CDR3 DNA is kept, with 51 bases framed from the first base. This CDR3, with the reference TRBV5-6 and TRBJ2-1 proteins standing in past its ends, gives the full variable domain DAGVTQSPTHLIKTRGQQVTLRCSPKSGHDTVSWYQQALGQGPQFIFQYYEEEERQRGNFPDRFSGHQFPNYSSELNVNALLLGDSALYLCASSHREGQVSYNEQFFGPGTRLTVL.